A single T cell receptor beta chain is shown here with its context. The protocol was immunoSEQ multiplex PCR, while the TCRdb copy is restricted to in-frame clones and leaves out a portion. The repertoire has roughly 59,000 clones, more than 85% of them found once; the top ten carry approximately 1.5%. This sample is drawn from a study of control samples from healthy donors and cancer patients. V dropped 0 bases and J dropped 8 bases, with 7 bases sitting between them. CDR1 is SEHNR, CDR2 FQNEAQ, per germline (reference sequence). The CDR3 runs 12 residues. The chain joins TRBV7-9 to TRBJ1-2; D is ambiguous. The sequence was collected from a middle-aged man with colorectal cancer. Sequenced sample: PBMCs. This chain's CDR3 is CASSLAGYGYTF. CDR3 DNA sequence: TGTGCCAGCAGCTTAGCAGGGTACGGCTACACCTTC.